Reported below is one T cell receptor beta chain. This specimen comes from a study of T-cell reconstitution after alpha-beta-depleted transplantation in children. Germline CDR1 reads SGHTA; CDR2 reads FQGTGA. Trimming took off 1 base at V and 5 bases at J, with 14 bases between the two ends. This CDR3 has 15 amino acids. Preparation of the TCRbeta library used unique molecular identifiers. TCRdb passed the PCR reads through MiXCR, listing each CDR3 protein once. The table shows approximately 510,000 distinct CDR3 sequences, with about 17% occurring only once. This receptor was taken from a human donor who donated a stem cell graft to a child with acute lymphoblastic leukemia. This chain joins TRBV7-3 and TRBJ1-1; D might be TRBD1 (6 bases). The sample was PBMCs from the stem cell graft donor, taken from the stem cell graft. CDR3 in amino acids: CASSLIGGEGTEAFF. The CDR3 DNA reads TGTGCCAGCAGCTTAATTGGGGGCGAGGGAACTGAAGCTTTCTTT.